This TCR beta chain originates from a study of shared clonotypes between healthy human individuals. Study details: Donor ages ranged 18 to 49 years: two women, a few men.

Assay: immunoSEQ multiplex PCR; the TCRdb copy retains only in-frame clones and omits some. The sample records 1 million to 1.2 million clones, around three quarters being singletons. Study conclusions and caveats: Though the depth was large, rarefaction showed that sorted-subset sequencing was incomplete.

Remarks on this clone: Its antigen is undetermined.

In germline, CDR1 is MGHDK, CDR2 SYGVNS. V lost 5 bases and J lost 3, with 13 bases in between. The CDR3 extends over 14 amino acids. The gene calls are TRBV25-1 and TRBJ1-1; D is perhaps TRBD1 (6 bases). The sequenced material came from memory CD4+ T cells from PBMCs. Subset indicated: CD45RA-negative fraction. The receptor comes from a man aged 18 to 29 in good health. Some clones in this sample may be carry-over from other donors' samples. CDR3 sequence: CASSTDRWDTEAFF. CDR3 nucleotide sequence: TGTGCCAGCAGTACCGACAGGTGGGACACTGAAGCTTTCTTT.